This TCR beta chain was sequenced for a study of blood T cells in healthy people across ages (dated by TCRdb to between 2014 and 2016). Concerning the study at large: Template switching captured roughly one uniquely barcoded TCR beta cDNA molecule per two T cells in model experiments. Four age groups were formed from the donors: young (average about 15 years), middle-aged (around 40), aged (over 55) and long-lived (roughly 81). Using deep sequencing normalized with unique cDNA molecular identifiers, the study measured how TCR beta repertoire diversity changes with age. To avoid experimental bias, donors of different ages were randomly spread across the sequencing lanes. The study analyzed two additional independent replicas of 1 million unique cDNA reads from the same blood draw for two donors, one aged 18 to 30 and one aged 80 or older. What the research found in general, with its limitations: Bulk unsorted PBMC profiling prevented conclusive comparison of naive and antigen-experienced compartments. As age increased, observed TCR beta diversity per million T cells dropped in a roughly linear way, and a significant reduction was already evident by age 40. Estimates of total diversity from one million sequenced T cells were regarded as lower bounds and underestimates. The long-lived group showed more naive CD4+ T cells, fewer expanded clones and increased TCR diversity than the aged group, suggesting age selection. The percentage of naive T cells measured by flow cytometry correlated strongly with observed TCR beta diversity. Because donor CMV infection status was unknown, age-related changes in expanded clonotypes were potentially confounded.

Systemically healthy Caucasian individuals from Russia, roughly 40 in total and aged about 6 to 100 years, were included as donors. Each donor gave ten milliliters of peripheral blood, collected into EDTA-treated Vacutainer tubes. PBMCs were isolated by Ficoll-Paque density-gradient centrifugation, with at least 6 million obtained per sample. Trizol reagent was used to extract total RNA from PBMCs, with at least 5.5 micrograms per sample. For every donor, flow cytometry on a PBMC aliquot measured the percentage of naive CD45RAhigh/CD27high T cells. This clonotype was seen only a few times. It lacks a known antigen. No base qualities exist here, and no much larger clone lies one base off it. The library came from 5' RACE. Sequencing took place on an Illumina HiSeq 2500. A second about 7 to 12 cycle PCR used a sample-barcoded 5' primer and a J-beta primer mix. Each TCR beta cDNA molecule received a unique molecular identifier from a template-switch 5' adaptor carrying 12 random nucleotides. At least 2.5 million CDR3-containing paired-end reads were obtained from each sample. All of the RNA was converted into first-strand cDNA using the Mint cDNA synthesis kit, with a TRBC-specific oligonucleotide serving as the primer. Following uracil-DNA glycosylase treatment, all cDNA underwent a first 18-cycle PCR with the universal primers M1SS and BC2_uni_R. Concerning the study's data processing: Normalization of each sample was performed by random selection of 1 million high-quality reads, each carrying a distinct molecular identifier. Instead of being binned into consensus sequences, reads with shared molecular identifiers were discarded. MiTCR, with a Q25 quality threshold and the strictest error-elimination algorithm, was used for CDR3 identification, clonotype clustering and error correction. A nonparametric unseen species model using Euler transformation provided a lower-bound estimate of total TCR beta diversity. In-frame beta chains were kept once TCRdb had trimmed the public reads at Q25 with fastp and called clones with MiXCR. Here each entry gathers all rows of one CDR3 protein and keeps the most common genes and DNA. The V and J calls follow TCRdb's processing rather than the paper's. The sample table records roughly 1.7 million distinct CDR3 sequences; approximately 32% of these occur just once. The top ten hold about 11% of the sample.

The clonotype comes from a woman in her 30s in good health. Sequenced input: blood.

The CDR3 has the sequence CASRSSDRRTGELFF. The DNA is TGTGCCAGCAGATCTTCGGATCGACGAACCGGGGAGCTGTTTTTT. The rearrangement joined TRBV12-3 or TRBV12-4 to TRBJ2-2; no D gene can be assigned with confidence. V is pared back by 6 bases and J by 5 bases, with 16 bases lying between the germline termini. From the cysteine through the phenylalanine, the CDR3 covers 15 amino acids. The entry retains the CDR3 DNA only, 45 bases that are in frame from base 1.